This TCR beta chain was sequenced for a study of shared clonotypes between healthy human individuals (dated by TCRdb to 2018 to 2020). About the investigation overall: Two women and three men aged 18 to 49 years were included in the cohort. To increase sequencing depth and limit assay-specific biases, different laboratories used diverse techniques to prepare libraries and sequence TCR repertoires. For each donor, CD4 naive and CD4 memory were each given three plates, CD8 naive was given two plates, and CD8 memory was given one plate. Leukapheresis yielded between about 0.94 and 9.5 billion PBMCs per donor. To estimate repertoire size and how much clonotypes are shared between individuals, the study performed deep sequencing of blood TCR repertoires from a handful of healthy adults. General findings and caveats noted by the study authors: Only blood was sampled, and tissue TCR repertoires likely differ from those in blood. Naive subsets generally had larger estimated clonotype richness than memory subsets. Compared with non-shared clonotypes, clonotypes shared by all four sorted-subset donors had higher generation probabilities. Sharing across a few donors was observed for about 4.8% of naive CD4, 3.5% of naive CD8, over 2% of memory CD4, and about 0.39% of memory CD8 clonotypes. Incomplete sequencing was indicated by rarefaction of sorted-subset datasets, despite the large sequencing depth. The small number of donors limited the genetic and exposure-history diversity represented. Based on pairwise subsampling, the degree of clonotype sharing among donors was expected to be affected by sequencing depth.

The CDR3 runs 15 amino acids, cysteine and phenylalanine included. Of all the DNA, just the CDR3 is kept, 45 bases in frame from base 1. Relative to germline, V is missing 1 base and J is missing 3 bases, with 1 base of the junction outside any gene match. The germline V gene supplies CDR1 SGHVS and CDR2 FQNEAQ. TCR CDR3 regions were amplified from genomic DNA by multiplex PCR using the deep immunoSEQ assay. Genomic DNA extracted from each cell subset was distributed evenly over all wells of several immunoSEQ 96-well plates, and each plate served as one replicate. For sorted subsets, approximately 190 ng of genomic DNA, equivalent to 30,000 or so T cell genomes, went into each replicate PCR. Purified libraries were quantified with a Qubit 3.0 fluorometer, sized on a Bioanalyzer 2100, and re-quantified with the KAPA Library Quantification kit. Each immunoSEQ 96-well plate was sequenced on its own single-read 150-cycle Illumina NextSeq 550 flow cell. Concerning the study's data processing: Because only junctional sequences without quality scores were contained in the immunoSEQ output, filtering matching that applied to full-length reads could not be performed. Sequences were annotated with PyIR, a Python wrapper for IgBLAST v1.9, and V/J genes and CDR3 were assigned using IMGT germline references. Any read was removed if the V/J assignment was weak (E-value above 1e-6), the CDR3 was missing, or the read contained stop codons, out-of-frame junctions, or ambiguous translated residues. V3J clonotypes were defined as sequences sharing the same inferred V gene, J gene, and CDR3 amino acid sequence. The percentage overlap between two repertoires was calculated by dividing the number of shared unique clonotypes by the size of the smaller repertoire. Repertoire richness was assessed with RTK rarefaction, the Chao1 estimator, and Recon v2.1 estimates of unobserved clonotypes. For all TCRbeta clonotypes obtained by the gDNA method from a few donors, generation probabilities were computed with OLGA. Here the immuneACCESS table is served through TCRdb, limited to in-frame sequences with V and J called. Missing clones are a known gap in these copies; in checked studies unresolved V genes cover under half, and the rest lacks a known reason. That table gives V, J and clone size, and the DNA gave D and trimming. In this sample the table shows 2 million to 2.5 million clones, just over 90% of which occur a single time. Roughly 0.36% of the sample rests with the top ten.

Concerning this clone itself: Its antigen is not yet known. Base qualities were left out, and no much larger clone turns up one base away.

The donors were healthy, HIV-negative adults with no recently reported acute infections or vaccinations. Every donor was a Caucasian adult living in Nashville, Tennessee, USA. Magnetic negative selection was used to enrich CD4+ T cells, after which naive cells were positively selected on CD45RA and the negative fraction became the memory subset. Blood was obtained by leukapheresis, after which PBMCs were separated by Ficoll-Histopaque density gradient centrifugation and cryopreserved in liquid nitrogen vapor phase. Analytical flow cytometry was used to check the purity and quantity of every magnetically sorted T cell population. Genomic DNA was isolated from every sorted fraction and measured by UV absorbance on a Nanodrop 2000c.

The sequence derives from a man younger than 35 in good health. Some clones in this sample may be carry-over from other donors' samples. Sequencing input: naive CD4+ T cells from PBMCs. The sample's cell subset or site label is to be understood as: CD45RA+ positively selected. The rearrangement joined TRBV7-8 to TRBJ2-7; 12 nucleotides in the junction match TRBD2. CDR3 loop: CASSLGLAGDYEQYF. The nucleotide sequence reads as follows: TGTGCCAGCAGCTTAGGACTAGCGGGAGACTACGAGCAGTACTTC.